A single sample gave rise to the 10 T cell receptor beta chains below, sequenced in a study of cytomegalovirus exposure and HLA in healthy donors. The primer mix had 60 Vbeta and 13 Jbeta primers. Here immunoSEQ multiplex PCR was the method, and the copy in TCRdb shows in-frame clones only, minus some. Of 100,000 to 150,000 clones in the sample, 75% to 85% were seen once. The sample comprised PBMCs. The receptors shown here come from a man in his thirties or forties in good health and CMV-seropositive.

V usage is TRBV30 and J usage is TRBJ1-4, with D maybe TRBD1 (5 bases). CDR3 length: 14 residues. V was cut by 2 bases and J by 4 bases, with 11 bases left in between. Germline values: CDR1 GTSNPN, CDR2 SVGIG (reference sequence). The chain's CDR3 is CAWSRGRVNEKLFF. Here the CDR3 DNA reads TGTGCCTGGAGTAGGGGTCGCGTTAATGAAAAACTGTTTTTT.

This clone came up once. Here the CDR3 reads CASSFLRDRGGEQYF. The CDR3 nucleotides read TGTGCCAGCAGTTTCCTCCGGGACAGGGGTGGGGAGCAGTACTTC. The chain carries TRBV27 and TRBJ2-7, with TRBD1 matching 10 bases. Per the germline V gene, CDR1 is MNHEY and CDR2 is SMNVEV (reference sequence). With V trimmed by 3 bases and J by 7 bases, 9 bases remained unmatched. The CDR3 extends over 15 amino acids.

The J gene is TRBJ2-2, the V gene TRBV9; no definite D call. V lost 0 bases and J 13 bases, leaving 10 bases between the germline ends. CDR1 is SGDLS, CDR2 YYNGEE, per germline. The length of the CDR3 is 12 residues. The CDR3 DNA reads TGTGCCAGCAGCGTAGCTACCTCAGGGCTGTTTTTT. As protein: CASSVATSGLFF.

The DNA of the CDR3 is TGTGCCATCTCGACAGGGGATGAGACCGGGGAGCTGTTTTTT. This encodes CAISTGDETGELFF. The V gene is TRBV10-3, the J gene TRBJ2-2; TRBD1 matches 8 bases. The V and J ends lost 8 bases and 5 bases, in that order; junction bases with no gene match: 7. The V gene's germline CDR1 is ENHRY and CDR2 SYGVKD. This CDR3 is 14 amino acids long.

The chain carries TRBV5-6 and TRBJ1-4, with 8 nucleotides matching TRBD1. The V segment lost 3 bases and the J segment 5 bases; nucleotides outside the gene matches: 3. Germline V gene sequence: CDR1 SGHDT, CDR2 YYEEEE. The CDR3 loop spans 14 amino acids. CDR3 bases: TGTGCCAGCAGCTGGGGGACAGGAAATGAAAAACTGTTTTTT. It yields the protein CASSWGTGNEKLFF.

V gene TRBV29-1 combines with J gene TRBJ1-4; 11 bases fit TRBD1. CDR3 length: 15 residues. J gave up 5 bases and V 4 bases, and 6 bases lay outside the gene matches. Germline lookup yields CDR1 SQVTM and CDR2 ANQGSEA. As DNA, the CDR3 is TGCAGCGTTGGGGGCCGGACAGGGGGCAATGAAAAACTGTTTTTT. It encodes CSVGGRTGGNEKLFF.

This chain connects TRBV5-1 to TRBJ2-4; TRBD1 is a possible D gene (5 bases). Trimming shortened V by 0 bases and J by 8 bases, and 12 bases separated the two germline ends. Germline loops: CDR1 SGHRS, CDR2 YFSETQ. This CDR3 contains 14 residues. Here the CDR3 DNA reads TGCGCCAGCAGCTTGGCCCTGAGCAGGGACATTCAGTACTTC. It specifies CASSLALSRDIQYF. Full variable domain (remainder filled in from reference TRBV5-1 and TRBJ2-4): KAGVTQTPRYLIKTRGQQVTLSCSPISGHRSVSWYQQTPGQGLQFLFEYFSETQRNKGNFPGRFSGRQFSNSRSEMNVSTLELGDSALYLCASSLALSRDIQYFGAGTRLSVL.

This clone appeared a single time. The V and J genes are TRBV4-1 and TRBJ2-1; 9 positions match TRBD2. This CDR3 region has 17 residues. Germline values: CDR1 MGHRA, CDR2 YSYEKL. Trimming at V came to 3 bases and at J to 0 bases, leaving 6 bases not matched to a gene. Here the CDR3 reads CASSQGLAYSSYNEQFF. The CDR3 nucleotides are TGCGCCAGCAGCCAGGGACTAGCTTATAGCTCCTACAATGAGCAGTTCTTC.

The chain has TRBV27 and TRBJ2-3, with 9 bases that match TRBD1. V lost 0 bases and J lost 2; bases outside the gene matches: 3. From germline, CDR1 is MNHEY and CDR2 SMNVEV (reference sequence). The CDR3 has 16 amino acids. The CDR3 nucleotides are TGTGCCAGCAGTTTATCAGGGACAGGGACCACAGATACGCAGTATTTT. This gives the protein CASSLSGTGTTDTQYF.

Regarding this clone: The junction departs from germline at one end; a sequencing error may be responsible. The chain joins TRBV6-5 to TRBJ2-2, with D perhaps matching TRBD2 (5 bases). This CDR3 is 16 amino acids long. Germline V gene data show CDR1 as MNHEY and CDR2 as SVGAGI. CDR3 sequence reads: CASGYSSLGATGELFF. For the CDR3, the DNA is TGTGCCAGCGGTTACTCGTCTTTGGGAGCAACAGGGGAGCTGTTTTTT.